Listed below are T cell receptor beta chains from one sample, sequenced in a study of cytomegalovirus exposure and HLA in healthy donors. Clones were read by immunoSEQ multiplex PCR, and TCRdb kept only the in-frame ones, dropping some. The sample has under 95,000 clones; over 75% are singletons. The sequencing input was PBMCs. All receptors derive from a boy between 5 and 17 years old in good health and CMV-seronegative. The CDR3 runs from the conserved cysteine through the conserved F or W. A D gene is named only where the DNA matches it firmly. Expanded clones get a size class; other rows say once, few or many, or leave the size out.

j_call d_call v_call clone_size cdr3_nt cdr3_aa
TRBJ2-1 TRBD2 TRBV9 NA TGTGCCAGCAGCGTAGTAAGCGGGAGAAATGAGCAGTTCTTC CASSVVSGRNEQFF
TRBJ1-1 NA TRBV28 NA TGTGCCAGCAGTTTCCGGTACACTGAAGCTTTCTTT CASSFRYTEAFF
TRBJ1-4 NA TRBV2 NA TGTGCCAGCCAGGGTGCAACTAATGAAAAACTGTTTTTT CASQGATNEKLFF
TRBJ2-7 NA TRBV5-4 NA TGTGCCAGCAGCCTCAGCGGAACCTACGAGCAGTACTTC CASSLSGTYEQYF
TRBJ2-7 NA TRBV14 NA TGTGCCAGCAGTCTTAGCCCTCCGAAGCGGGCCTCCTACGAGCAGTACTTC CASSLSPPKRASYEQYF
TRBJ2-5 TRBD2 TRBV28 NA TGTGCCAGCAGTTTTCAACTAGCGGGAGAGACCCAGTACTTC CASSFQLAGETQYF
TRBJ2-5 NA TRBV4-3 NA TGCGCCAGCAGCCAAGTAGGGGGATCCCACGAGACCCAGTACTTC CASSQVGGSHETQYF
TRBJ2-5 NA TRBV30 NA TGTGCCTGGACAGGGGATAGGACCCAGTACTTC CAWTGDRTQYF
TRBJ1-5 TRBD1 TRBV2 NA TGTGCCAGCAGTGAAGGAGCGTACGGACAGGGGGAAAATCAGCCCCAGCATTTT CASSEGAYGQGENQPQHF
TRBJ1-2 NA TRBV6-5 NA TGTGCCAGCAGTTATTCCGGGAGTGCCTATGGCTACACCTTC CASSYSGSAYGYTF
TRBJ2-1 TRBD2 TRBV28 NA TGTGCCAGCAGACCGGGACTAGCGACCCGTCCCTACAATGATGAGCAGTTCTTC CASRPGLATRPYNDEQFF
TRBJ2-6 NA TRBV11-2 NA TGTGCCAGTAGACAACAGGGAATAACTGGGGCCAACGTCCTGACTTTC CASRQQGITGANVLTF
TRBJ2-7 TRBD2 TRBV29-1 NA TGCAGCGTTGAGTATGGCAGGGGTAATAGCGGGGGGTCCTACGAGCAGTACTTC CSVEYGRGNSGGSYEQYF
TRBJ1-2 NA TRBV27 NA TGTGCCAGCAGTCCCCGTGGGGACACCCATGGCTACACCTTC CASSPRGDTHGYTF
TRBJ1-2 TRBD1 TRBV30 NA TGTGCCTGGAGTGTAACAGGGGGGTATGGCTACACCTTC CAWSVTGGYGYTF
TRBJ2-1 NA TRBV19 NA TGTGCCAGTAGTAGGGACATCTACAATGAGCAGTTCTTC CASSRDIYNEQFF
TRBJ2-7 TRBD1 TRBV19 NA TGTGCCAGTAGTACCTCGGACAGGGGTGAGCAGTACTTC CASSTSDRGEQYF
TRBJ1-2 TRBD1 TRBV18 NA TGTGCCAGCTCACCAAAAGGACAGGACTATGGCTACACCTTC CASSPKGQDYGYTF
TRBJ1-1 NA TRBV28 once TGTGCCACAGGGATTATTCACACTGAAGCTTTCTTT CATGIIHTEAFF
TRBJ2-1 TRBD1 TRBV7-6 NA TGTGCCAGCAGCCCTTCCGGACAGGGGGCAACGTCCTACAATGAGCAGTTCTTC CASSPSGQGATSYNEQFF
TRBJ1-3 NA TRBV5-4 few TGTGCCAGCAGCTTGAGGGGGAGCTCTGGAAACACCATATATTTT CASSLRGSSGNTIYF
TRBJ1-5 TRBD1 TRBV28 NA TGTGCCAGCAGTTTTACCGGGACAGGGGCACTTCAGCCCCAGCATTTT CASSFTGTGALQPQHF
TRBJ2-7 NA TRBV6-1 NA TGTGCCAGCAGTTTTCTCGGCGGGGAGGCCTACGAGCAGTACTTC CASSFLGGEAYEQYF
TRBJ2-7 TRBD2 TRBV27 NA TGTGCCAGCGGCCTAGCGGGAGGCTACGAGCAGTACTTC CASGLAGGYEQYF
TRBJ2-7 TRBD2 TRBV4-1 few TGCGCCAGCAGCCCGAACCAGCGGGGGTTCAACGAGCAGTACTTC CASSPNQRGFNEQYF
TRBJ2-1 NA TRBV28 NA TGTGCCAGCAGTTTGATGAGGAGCCTCAATGAGCAGTTCTTC CASSLMRSLNEQFF
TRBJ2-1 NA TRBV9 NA TGTGCCAGCAGCGTAGGTAGCGCGCACAATGAGCAGTTCTTC CASSVGSAHNEQFF
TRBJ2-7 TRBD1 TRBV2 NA TGTGCCAGCAGTTCGGACAGGCAAGCCTCCTACGAGCAGTACTTC CASSSDRQASYEQYF
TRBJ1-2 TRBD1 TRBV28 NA TGTGCCAGCAGTCCGGGACAGAACTATGGCTACACCTTC CASSPGQNYGYTF
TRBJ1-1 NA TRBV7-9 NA TGTGCCAGCAGCTTAGCGGCTCCTGAAGCTTTCTTT CASSLAAPEAFF
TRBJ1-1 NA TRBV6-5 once TGTGCCAGCAGTTCCTACGGGGCTGAAGCTTTCTTT CASSSYGAEAFF
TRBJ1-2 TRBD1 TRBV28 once TGTGCCAGCAGCATGACAGGGATCCTTCTCTATGGCTACACCTTC CASSMTGILLYGYTF
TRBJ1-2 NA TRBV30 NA TGTGCCTGGAGTGTACAGAACTATGGCTACACCTTC CAWSVQNYGYTF
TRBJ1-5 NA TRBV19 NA TGTGCCAGTAGTATCGCCTACGGCAATCAGCCCCAGCATTTT CASSIAYGNQPQHF
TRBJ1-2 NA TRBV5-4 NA TGTGCCAGCAGACTTGGGGGGGGGTATGGCTACACCTTC CASRLGGGYGYTF
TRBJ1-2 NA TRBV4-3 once TGCGCCAGCAGCCAAGAAGCAGGGTTTCACTATGGCTACACCTTC CASSQEAGFHYGYTF
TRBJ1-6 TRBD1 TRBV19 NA TGTGCCACTGAAGACAGGGCGAATTCACCCCTCCACTTT CATEDRANSPLHF
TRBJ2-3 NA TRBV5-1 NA TGCGCCAGCAGCTTGACAACGACAGGCACAGATACGCAGTATTTT CASSLTTTGTDTQYF
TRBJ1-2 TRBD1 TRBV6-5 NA TGTGCCATACGTAGGACAGGAAACTATGGCTACACCTTC CAIRRTGNYGYTF
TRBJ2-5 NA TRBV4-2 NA TGTGCCAGCAGCCAACTAGAGGATCAAGAGACCCAGTACTTC CASSQLEDQETQYF
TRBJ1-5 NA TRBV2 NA TGTGCCAGCAGTGGAGTTACAGGGCAGACGTTAAATCAGCCCCAGCATTTT CASSGVTGQTLNQPQHF
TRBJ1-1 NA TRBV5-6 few TGTGCCAGCAGCCTACTCAACAGAGTAAAACTCACTGAAGCTTTCTTT CASSLLNRVKLTEAFF